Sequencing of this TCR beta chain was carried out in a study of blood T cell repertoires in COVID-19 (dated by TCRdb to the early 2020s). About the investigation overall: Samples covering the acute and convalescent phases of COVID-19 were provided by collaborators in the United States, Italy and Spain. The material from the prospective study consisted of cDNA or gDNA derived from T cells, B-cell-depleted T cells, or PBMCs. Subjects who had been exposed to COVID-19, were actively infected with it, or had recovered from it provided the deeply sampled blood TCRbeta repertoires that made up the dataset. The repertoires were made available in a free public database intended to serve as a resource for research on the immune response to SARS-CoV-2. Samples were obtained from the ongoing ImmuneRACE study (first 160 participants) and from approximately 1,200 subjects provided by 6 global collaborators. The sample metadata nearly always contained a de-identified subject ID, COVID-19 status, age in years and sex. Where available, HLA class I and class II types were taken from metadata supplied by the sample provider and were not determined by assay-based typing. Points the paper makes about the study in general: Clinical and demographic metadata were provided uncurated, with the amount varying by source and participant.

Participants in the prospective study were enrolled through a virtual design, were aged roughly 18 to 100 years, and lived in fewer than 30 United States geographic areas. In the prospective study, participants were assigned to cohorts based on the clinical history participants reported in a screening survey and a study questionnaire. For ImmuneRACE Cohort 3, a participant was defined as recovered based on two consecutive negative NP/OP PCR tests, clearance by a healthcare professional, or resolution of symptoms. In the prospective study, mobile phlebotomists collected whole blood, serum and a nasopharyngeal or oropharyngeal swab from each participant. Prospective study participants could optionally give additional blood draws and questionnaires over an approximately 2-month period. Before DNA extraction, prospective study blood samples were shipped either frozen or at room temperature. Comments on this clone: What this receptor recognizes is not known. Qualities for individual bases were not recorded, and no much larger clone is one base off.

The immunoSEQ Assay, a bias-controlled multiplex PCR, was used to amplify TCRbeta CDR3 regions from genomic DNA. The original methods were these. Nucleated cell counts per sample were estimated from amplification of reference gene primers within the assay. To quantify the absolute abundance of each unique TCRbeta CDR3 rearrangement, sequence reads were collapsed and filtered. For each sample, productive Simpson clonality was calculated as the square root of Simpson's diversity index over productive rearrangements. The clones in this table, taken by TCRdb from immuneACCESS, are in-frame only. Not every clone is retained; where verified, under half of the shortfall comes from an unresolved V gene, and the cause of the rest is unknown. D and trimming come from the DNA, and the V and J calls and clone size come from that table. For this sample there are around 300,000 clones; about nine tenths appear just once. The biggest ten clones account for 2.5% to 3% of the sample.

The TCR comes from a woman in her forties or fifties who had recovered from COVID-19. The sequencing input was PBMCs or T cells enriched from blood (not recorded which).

CDR3 sequence: CATSTQGYEQYF. The DNA is as follows: TGTGCCACCAGTACACAGGGCTACGAGCAGTACTTC. Recombination linked TRBV24-1 to TRBJ2-7; TRBD1 might be the D gene, on 6 matching bases. V sheds 6 bases and J sheds 3 bases, leaving 8 bases between their ends. CDR1 KGHDR and CDR2 SFDVKD were looked up in the germline V gene. The CDR3 sequence holds 12 residues, the cysteine and phenylalanine included. CDR3 DNA only is kept here, 36 bases in frame from base 1.